A single sample gave rise to the 11 T cell receptor beta chains below, sequenced in a study of cytomegalovirus exposure and HLA in healthy donors. Both 60 Vbeta primers and 13 Jbeta primers went into the PCR. Sequencing was performed with immunoSEQ multiplex PCR; in TCRdb, only in-frame clones are kept and a portion is missing. The table records some 250,000 clones, roughly 80% of them present only once. The sequenced sample was PBMCs. The receptors come from a woman aged 40 to 50 in good health and CMV-seropositive.

This sequence joins TRBV9 and TRBJ1-2, with D possibly TRBD1 on 6 matching bases. This CDR3 has 15 amino acids. CDR1 and CDR2 (germline): SGDLS, YYNGEE. Trimming removed 0 bases at V and 8 bases at J, with 17 bases between. This CDR3 reads CASSVGPTRTEGYTF. The CDR3 DNA reads TGTGCCAGCAGCGTAGGCCCTACGCGGACAGAAGGCTACACCTTC. The full variable domain, with the rest looked up from reference TRBV9 and TRBJ1-2, is DSGVTQTPKHLITATGQRVTLRCSPRSGDLSVYWYQQSLDQGLQFLIQYYNGEERAKGNILERFSAQQFPDLHSELNLSSLELGDSALYFCASSVGPTRTEGYTFGSGTRLTVV.

This chain joins TRBV4-1 and TRBJ1-4; D is perhaps TRBD1 (6 bases). The CDR3 has 17 residues. Per germline, CDR1 MGHRA and CDR2 YSYEKL. Trimming removed 6 bases at V and 5 bases at J, with 22 bases between. The CDR3 DNA is TGCGCCAGCAGACGTGGACAGCCAAAGGGAAAAAATGAAAAACTGTTTTTT. Its translation: CASRRGQPKGKNEKLFF.

This chain links TRBV19 with TRBJ1-5; TRBD1 matches 7 bases. The V gene's germline CDR1 is LNHDA and CDR2 SQIVND (reference sequence). V lost 8 bases to trimming and J lost 3 bases; unmatched junction nucleotides: 7. This CDR3 comprises 14 residues. CDR3 residues: CASRRQGNNQPQHF. CDR3 nucleotides: TGTGCCAGTCGACGACAGGGTAACAATCAGCCCCAGCATTTT.

In this sample, this clone turned up a few times. The J gene is TRBJ2-1, the V gene TRBV4-3; 8 nucleotides line up with TRBD2. The CDR3 spans 16 residues. CDR1 is LGHNA and CDR2 is YSLEER in the germline V gene. J was trimmed by 5 bases and V by 1 base; bases with no gene match: 7. CDR3 in amino acids: CASSQGAGGNDNEQFF. The DNA for the CDR3 is TGCGCCAGCAGCCAAGGTGCGGGAGGTAACGACAATGAGCAGTTCTTC.

The chain is built from TRBV5-1 and TRBJ1-6; 10 bases align to TRBD1. Trimming cost V 1 base and J 0 bases; bases outside gene matches: 7. The CDR3 spans 19 residues. Germline assignment: CDR1 SGHRS and CDR2 YFSETQ. The CDR3 region has the DNA TGCGCCAGCAGCTTGACCGGGACAGGGGAGAGCTCCTATAATTCACCCCTCCACTTT. Its protein product is CASSLTGTGESSYNSPLHF.

This clone was seen only a few times. The chain uses TRBV9 and TRBJ1-1; the D is unclear. The CDR3 covers 14 residues. CDR1 is SGDLS and CDR2 is YYNGEE in the germline V gene. The V and J ends lost 0 bases and 0 bases respectively, with 6 bases between them. CDR3: CASSVVPLNTEAFF. In nucleotides, the CDR3 is TGTGCCAGCAGCGTAGTCCCCTTGAACACTGAAGCTTTCTTT.

The rearrangement uses TRBV7-3 and TRBJ2-5; 9 bases align to TRBD2. The CDR3 spans 14 residues. V lost 1 base to trimming and J lost 3 bases; unmatched junction nucleotides: 0. Germline V gene data show CDR1 as SGHTA and CDR2 as FQGTGA. CDR3 coding DNA: TGTGCCAGCAGCTTAAGCGGGGGGGAAGAGACCCAGTACTTC. It specifies CASSLSGGEETQYF.

The chain joins TRBV30 to TRBJ1-1; no reliable D call. From germline, CDR1 is GTSNPN and CDR2 SVGIG (reference sequence). The germline V and J ends were trimmed by 3 bases and 3 bases, with 17 bases remaining between them. This CDR3 is 15 amino acids long. CDR3 in amino acids: CAWRTGDPADTEAFF. The CDR3 region has the DNA TGTGCCTGGAGGACGGGAGACCCCGCGGACACTGAAGCTTTCTTT. Looking up the rest from reference TRBV30 and TRBJ1-1 gives the full variable domain: SQTIHQWPATLVQPVGSPLSLECTVEGTSNPNLYWYRQAAGRGLQLLFYSVGIGQISSEVPQNLSASRPQDRQFILSSKKLLLSDSGFYLCAWRTGDPADTEAFFGQGTRLTVV.

V gene TRBV10-3 combines with J gene TRBJ2-5, with D possibly TRBD2 on 5 matching bases. Germline V gives CDR1 ENHRY, CDR2 SYGVKD. The V gene lost 3 bases and the J gene lost 4 bases, with 15 bases spanning the gap. The CDR3 has 15 amino acids. CDR3 in amino acids: CAISDPDWRRETQYF. Written as DNA, the CDR3 is TGTGCCATCAGTGATCCAGACTGGAGGCGAGAGACCCAGTACTTC.

The chain uses TRBV2 and TRBJ1-5, with D uncertain. Trimming stripped 5 bases from V and 0 bases from J, with 8 bases between. Germline lookup yields CDR1 SNHLY and CDR2 FYNNEI. The CDR3 is 14 residues long. The CDR3 coding sequence is TGTGCCAGCAGTCGGGGAATTAGCAATCAGCCCCAGCATTTT. Amino acids: CASSRGISNQPQHF. Full variable domain (rest looked up from reference TRBV2 and TRBJ1-5): EPEVTQTPSHQVTQMGQEVILRCVPISNHLYFYWYRQILGQKVEFLVSFYNNEISEKSEIFDDQFSVERPDGSNFTLKIRSTKLEDSAMYFCASSRGISNQPQHFGDGTRLSIL.

The chain uses TRBV6-5 and TRBJ1-1, with 11 bases aligning to TRBD1. V shed 6 bases and J 0 bases; nucleotides not matched to a gene: 3. Germline CDR1 and CDR2: MNHEY and SVGAGI. The CDR3 totals 15 residues. CDR3 in DNA: TGTGCCAGCAGGAGGACAGGGGGCATGAACACTGAAGCTTTCTTT. Translation: CASRRTGGMNTEAFF.